This TCR beta chain was identified during a study of post-analysis software for immune sequencing data. At the level of the study: Included courses were relapsing-remitting and secondary progressive multiple sclerosis; progressive-relapsing multiple sclerosis was also included.

Points from the study as a whole: The study found TRBV5-6, TRBV5-1 and TRBV20-1 among five or six TRBV segments more frequent in patients than controls.

In the case of this clonotype: Its antigen remains unknown.

Looked up from germline, CDR1 is MNHEY and CDR2 is SVGAGI. This CDR3 contains 15 residues. Unique molecular identifiers featured in each of the TCR beta cDNA libraries. Input amounts of 1 to 10 million T cells were used. These gave about 500,000 cDNA molecules, so each molecule approximated one T cell. TCRdb re-called the PCR reads with MiXCR, one entry per CDR3 protein. The sample carries 250,000 to 300,000 distinct CDR3 sequences, 35% to 40% recorded once. The chain employs TRBV6-5 and TRBJ2-4; D tentatively fits TRBD1 or TRBD2 (5 bases each). The J call is uncertain, as TRBJ2-7 better fits the DNA end. This receptor was taken from a girl aged 10 to 17 with multiple sclerosis. Sequenced input: blood. The CDR3 loop is CASNPRDGVNYEQYF. CDR3 in DNA: TGTGCCAGCAATCCTCGGGACGGAGTAAACTACGAGCAGTACTTC.